Here is one T cell receptor beta chain with its context. These data belong to a study of T cells in pancreatic ductal adenocarcinoma. The selected patients with pancreatic ductal adenocarcinoma had surgery but no neoadjuvant therapy. TCRdb keeps only in-frame clones here, not all; method: immunoSEQ multiplex PCR. The sample lists about 100,000 clones, more than 90% occurring once. V lost 3 bases, J lost 4 bases, and 19 bases lay in between. The CDR3 runs to 17 residues. Looked up from germline, CDR1 is SGHRS and CDR2 is YFSETQ. Source material: PBMCs. The clonotype comes from a human donor with pancreatic ductal adenocarcinoma. The rearrangement links TRBV5-1 to TRBJ2-2; weak D call: TRBD2 (6 bases). In DNA, the CDR3 is TGCGCCAGCAGCTACCTTGGCGGGGACGGTTCCACCGGGGAGCTGTTTTTT. As protein: CASSYLGGDGSTGELFF.